The present TCR beta chain was sequenced within a study of blood T cell repertoires in COVID-19. Looking at the study overall: Nucleic acid was either cDNA or gDNA, and it came from T cells, B-cell-depleted T cells, or PBMCs.

Enrollment of patients from Seattle took place during active infection, with longitudinal follow-up. Produced via immunoSEQ multiplex PCR; TCRdb's table is partial and in-frame only. The repertoire has 250,000 to 400,000 clones, around 88% of them found once; the top ten carry 1.5% to 2%. The specimen was peripheral blood. The TCR was taken from a woman younger than 45 with COVID-19, enrolled during active disease.

CDR3: CASSIDRGREKLFF. The CDR3 bases are TGCGCCAGCAGCATCGACAGGGGTAGGGAAAAACTGTTTTTT. The chain uses TRBV5-1 and TRBJ1-4, with 8 nucleotides matching TRBD1. Germline V gene sequence: CDR1 SGHRS, CDR2 YFSETQ. V trimming: 4 bases; J trimming: 8 bases; junction bases outside the gene matches: 7. This CDR3 region has 14 residues.